This T cell receptor beta chain was obtained from a study of a mutant IDH1 vaccine in newly diagnosed glioma (dated by TCRdb to about 2021). Concerning the study at large: Vaccination was initiated 4-6 weeks after radiotherapy alone, or concurrently with temozolomide cycles in the chemotherapy-containing groups. Of the 32 patients who were treated, around 62% were male and approximately 38% were female, and the mean age was about 40 years. Prior to enrollment, patients had been given standard therapy consisting of radiotherapy alone, temozolomide alone, or radiochemotherapy with temozolomide, with the combination given to most patients. The week-35 safety follow-up took place at visit V12, and the week-47 end of study took place at visit V13. Peripheral blood was drawn at six visits: V03 (baseline), V05, V07, V10, V12 and V13. Longitudinal TCRB deep sequencing was performed for around 23 treated patients wherever samples were available for exploratory analyses. General conclusions and limits of the study: Immune responses induced by the vaccine were seen in over 80% of patients across multiple MHC alleles. Availability determined which PBMC samples were chosen for TCRB deep sequencing. It was noted by the authors that analyses of patient blood samples could not be reproduced owing to sample limitations. Pseudoprogression appeared unrelated to alterations in the top peripheral T cell clonotypes detected by TCRB sequencing.

The library was generated by the immunoSEQ multiplex PCR assay. Following the manufacturer's protocol, the hsTCRB Kit was used to amplify rearranged TCR beta chain sequences. TCRB libraries were sequenced on an Illumina MiSeq. As for how the authors treated the data: Demultiplexing, trimming and gene mapping were performed with the kit vendor's proprietary platform. TCRdb re-hosts the immuneACCESS table, in-frame sequences only. Its copies lack some clones; in the studies checked, an unresolved V gene accounts for under half of them, and the cause for the rest is not known. V, J and clone size are taken as reported in that table, and D and trimming were inferred from the DNA itself. Here the sample has around 70,000 clones; 70% to 90% occur a single time. About 2% of the sample goes to the ten largest clones. The CDR3 spans 13 residues, from the cysteine through the phenylalanine. Only the CDR3 part of the read is kept: 39 bases, read in frame from the first base. For CDR1 and CDR2, the germline V gene lists KGHSH and LQKENI. V loses 4 bases, J loses 7 bases, and the germline ends lie 14 bases apart.

The time point label corresponds to: week 35, safety follow-up. A 20-mer mutant IDH1 peptide at 300 micrograms in Montanide made up each vaccine dose, which was injected subcutaneously together with topical imiquimod. Eight vaccinations were administered to patients in weeks 1, 3, 5, 7, 11, 15, 19 and 23, corresponding to visits V03 through V10. The donors had newly diagnosed IDH1-mutant astrocytomas of WHO grade 3 or 4 that showed loss of nuclear ATRX. The samples were drawn from NOA16, a multicentre, single-arm, open-label phase I trial in Germany that tested a mutant IDH1 peptide vaccine in humans for the first time. Genomic DNA for TCRB sequencing was isolated from EDTA blood with the DNeasy Blood and Tissue Kit. Comments on this clone: The specificity of this receptor is unknown. One base away there is no much larger clone; base qualities are not given.

This clonotype originated in a man under 40 with glioma. Sequenced here: PBMCs, sampled from a glioma patient whose treatment included an IDH1 peptide vaccine. The chain uses TRBV18 and TRBJ2-7, with the D gene not clear enough to name. The CDR3 here reads CASSQGGLEEQYF. The DNA is as follows: TGTGCCAGCTCACAGGGTGGGCTTGAGGAGCAGTACTTC.